These 25 T cell receptor beta chains originate from one sample sequenced in a study of shared clonotypes between healthy human individuals. Sequencing used immunoSEQ multiplex PCR; TCRdb keeps in-frame clones, though not all of them. The sample carries about 610,000 clones, 90% to 97% recorded once. Naive CD8 cells comprised CD45RO-negative, CCR7-positively selected cells, excluding terminally differentiated effector memory CD45RA+ cells. Sequencing input: naive CD8+ T cells sorted from blood. The receptors originated from a woman aged 25 to 45 in good health.

The gene calls are TRBV27 and TRBJ2-3; 11 nucleotides agree with TRBD2. This CDR3 spans 15 amino acids. CDR1 MNHEY and CDR2 SMNVEV come from the germline V gene (reference sequence). Trimming removed 4 bases from V and 3 bases from J; junction bases left unmatched: 3. CDR3 nucleotides: TGTGCCAGCAGTTCGACTAGCGGGATAACAGATACGCAGTATTTT. This encodes CASSSTSGITDTQYF.

The chain carries TRBV7-9 and TRBJ2-7, with D unclear. CDR1 and CDR2 (germline): SEHNR, FQNEAQ (reference sequence). V dropped 2 bases and J dropped 0 bases, with 8 bases sitting between them. The CDR3 contains 14 residues. Written as DNA, the CDR3 is TGTGCCAGCAGCTTATCAGAAAGCTCCTACGAGCAGTACTTC. This codes for CASSLSESSYEQYF.

This chain links TRBV5-8 with TRBJ2-5, with 13 nucleotides matching TRBD2. The CDR3 spans 19 residues. Per germline, CDR1 SGHTS and CDR2 YDEGEE. V trimming: 4 bases; J trimming: 5 bases; junction bases outside the gene matches: 17. The CDR3 nucleotides are TGTGCCAGCAGCGGAGCGGTCCTACTAGCGGGAGGGCCCTCGGAGACCCAGTACTTC. This gives the protein CASSGAVLLAGGPSETQYF.

This clone was counted a single time. The V call is TRBV27, the J call TRBJ2-3; D remains ambiguous. V gave up 2 bases and J gave up 5 bases, with 8 bases separating them. Germline V gene sequence: CDR1 MNHEY, CDR2 SMNVEV (reference sequence). This CDR3 is built from 13 residues. The CDR3: CASSLPSGDTQYF. In DNA form, the CDR3 reads TGTGCCAGCAGTTTACCTTCGGGAGATACGCAGTATTTT.

The chain carries TRBV28 and TRBJ1-5, with D maybe TRBD1 (6 bases). V was pared by 5 bases and J by 5 bases, with 25 bases between. The CDR3 is 18 amino acids. CDR1 and CDR2 from the germline V gene are MDHEN and SYDVKM. The CDR3 loop reads CASSAYPSGTGWDQPQHF. The DNA for the CDR3 is TGTGCCAGCAGTGCCTACCCCTCTGGAACAGGGTGGGATCAGCCCCAGCATTTT.

In the case of this clone: The sample holds other DNA sequences that translate to the same CDR3. The CDR3: CASRVNEQFF. DNA for the CDR3: TGTGCCAGTCGGGTCAATGAGCAGTTCTTC. The V gene is TRBV2, the J gene TRBJ2-1; D ambiguous. The CDR3 has 10 amino acids. Germline values: CDR1 SNHLY, CDR2 FYNNEI. V shed 9 bases and J shed 6 bases, with 6 bases lying between them.

The V call is TRBV15, the J call TRBJ1-1, with D unresolved. Trimming left V 4 bases short and J 6 bases short, with 6 bases between. Per the germline V gene, CDR1 is LNHNV and CDR2 is YYDKDF (reference sequence). The CDR3 has 11 amino acids. The CDR3 loop reads CATSNGAEAFF. The CDR3 DNA reads TGTGCCACCAGCAACGGAGCTGAAGCTTTCTTT.

The V gene is TRBV28, the J gene TRBJ1-2, with 11 bases lining up with TRBD1. V trimming: 4 bases; J trimming: 2 bases; junction bases outside the gene matches: 6. This CDR3 has 16 amino acids. The germline V gene has CDR1 MDHEN and CDR2 SYDVKM. CDR3 sequence: CASSSPRDRGNYGYTF. The CDR3, as DNA: TGTGCCAGCAGTTCCCCCCGGGACAGGGGGAACTATGGCTACACCTTC.

This clone was counted a single time. Mismatch with germline at one junction end may stem from a read error. This rearrangement joins TRBV10-3 to TRBJ2-1; the D is unclear. CDR1 is ENHRY and CDR2 is SYGVKD in the germline V gene. The length of the CDR3 is 11 residues. The CDR3 here is CAISSNNEQFF. CDR3 DNA: TGTGCCATCAGCTCCAACAATGAGCAGTTCTTC.

The rearrangement joins TRBV5-1 to TRBJ1-2; TRBD1 is a possible D gene (6 bases). Trimming pared 0 bases from V and 1 base from J, leaving 13 bases between. CDR3 length: 16 residues. Germline V lookup: CDR1 SGHRS, CDR2 YFSETQ. CDR3 DNA sequence: TGCGCCAGCAGCTTGGGGCCAGGGGAGTATAACTATGGCTACACCTTC. This translates into CASSLGPGEYNYGYTF.

This chain uses TRBV11-2 with TRBJ1-1, with unresolved D. CDR1 SGHAT and CDR2 FQNNGV come from the germline V gene. This CDR3 comprises 13 residues. V shed 0 bases and J shed 1 base, with 3 bases lying between them. In DNA form, the CDR3 reads TGTGCCAGCAGCTTAGAGCCGAACACTGAAGCTTTCTTT. Its protein product is CASSLEPNTEAFF.

The V gene is TRBV5-4, the J gene TRBJ2-7, with 8 bases aligning to TRBD2. J gave up 3 bases and V 2 bases, and 7 bases lay outside the gene matches. CDR1 and CDR2 (germline): SGHNT, YYREEE (reference sequence). This CDR3 has 15 amino acids. CDR3 coding DNA: TGTGCCAGCAGCTTCTCGGGAGGGCCGGTCTACGAGCAGTACTTC. It specifies CASSFSGGPVYEQYF. The whole variable domain, filled in from reference TRBV5-4 and TRBJ2-7, reads ETGVTQSPTHLIKTRGQQVTLRCSSQSGHNTVSWYQQALGQGPQFIFQYYREEENGRGNFPPRFSGLQFPNYSSELNVNALELDDSALYLCASSFSGGPVYEQYFGPGTRLTVT.

This chain connects TRBV15 to TRBJ2-1; TRBD2 aligns across 8 bases. V trimming: 2 bases; J trimming: 5 bases; junction bases outside the gene matches: 5. Germline V gives CDR1 LNHNV, CDR2 YYDKDF (reference sequence). This CDR3 has 15 amino acids. The DNA of the CDR3 is TGTGCCACCAGCAGAACAGCGGGAGCCCACAATGAGCAGTTCTTC. Translating it yields CATSRTAGAHNEQFF.

This clone was counted once. This chain links TRBV27 with TRBJ2-7; D may match TRBD1 or TRBD2 (6 bases each). CDR1 and CDR2 (germline): MNHEY, SMNVEV (reference sequence). V was pared by 4 bases and J by 5 bases, with 18 bases between. The CDR3 is 15 residues long. The DNA of the CDR3 is TGTGCCAGCAGTTATGGGTTGGGGGGCCGAGACGAGCAGTACTTC. Protein: CASSYGLGGRDEQYF.

The gene calls are TRBV28 and TRBJ1-4, with D possibly TRBD1 on 6 matching bases. The CDR3 contains 15 residues. Trimming took 0 bases from V and 5 from J, leaving 10 bases between them. CDR1 MDHEN and CDR2 SYDVKM come from the germline V gene. The CDR3 DNA is TGTGCCAGCAGTTTATGGGGGGGCCGGAATGAAAAACTGTTTTTT. Its translation: CASSLWGGRNEKLFF. The complete variable domain, with remaining parts taken from reference TRBV28 and TRBJ1-4, reads DVKVTQSSRYLVKRTGEKVFLECVQDMDHENMFWYRQDPGLGLRLIYFSYDVKMKEKGDIPEGYSVSREKKERFSLILESASTNQTSMYLCASSLWGGRNEKLFFGSGTQLSVL.

The chain joins TRBV9 to TRBJ2-6, with D possibly matching TRBD1 (7 bases). Looked up from germline, CDR1 is SGDLS and CDR2 is YYNGEE. This CDR3 contains 18 residues. The germline V and J ends were trimmed by 7 bases and 0 bases, with 20 bases remaining between them. The chain's CDR3 is CASGGTDPRYSGANVLTF. CDR3 DNA sequence: TGTGCCAGCGGGGGGACAGACCCCAGGTACTCTGGGGCCAACGTCCTGACTTTC.

The CDR3 protein is CASSLGQGVDEQFF. CDR3 coding DNA: TGTGCCAGCAGCTTAGGGCAGGGCGTAGATGAGCAGTTCTTC. The V gene is TRBV7-2, the J gene TRBJ2-1; perhaps TRBD1 as D (5 bases). Germline-derived CDR1 and CDR2 are SGHTA and FQGNSA. CDR3 length equals 14 residues. Trimming left V 1 base short and J 8 bases short, with 12 bases between.

The CDR3 DNA is TGTGCCAGCAGCACCCACTCCACAGATACGCAGTATTTT. This sequence encodes CASSTHSTDTQYF. This rearrangement joins TRBV5-6 to TRBJ2-3; no definite D call. Germline CDR1 is SGHDT and CDR2 is YYEEEE. The germline V and J ends were trimmed by 4 bases and 2 bases, with 8 bases remaining between them. The CDR3 is made up of 13 amino acids.

This clone was counted once. This chain connects TRBV5-1 to TRBJ2-3; TRBD2 agrees at 10 bases. The CDR3 runs 16 residues. Germline lookup yields CDR1 SGHRS and CDR2 YFSETQ. V was clipped by 5 bases and J by 0 bases; unmatched bases: 6. This chain's CDR3 is CASSDWTSGSTDTQYF. The CDR3 nucleotides are TGCGCCAGCAGTGACTGGACTAGCGGTAGCACAGATACGCAGTATTTT.

This rearrangement joins TRBV28 to TRBJ2-7; D is perhaps TRBD1 or TRBD2 (5 bases each). CDR1 and CDR2 from the germline V gene are MDHEN and SYDVKM. The germline V and J ends were trimmed by 5 bases and 3 bases, with 23 bases remaining between them. The CDR3 length is 17 residues. This chain's CDR3 is CASSPLITRGLGYEQYF. CDR3 sequence (DNA): TGTGCCAGCAGTCCCCTGATCACCCGGGGCTTGGGCTACGAGCAGTACTTC.

This sequence joins TRBV28 and TRBJ2-5; D possibly corresponds to TRBD1 (6 bases). The germline gives CDR1 MDHEN, CDR2 SYDVKM. This CDR3 has 20 residues. The V gene lost 2 bases and the J gene lost 1 base, with 26 bases spanning the gap. As DNA, the CDR3 is TGTGCCAGCAGTTTAACGACAGGAAGGCTGGGAGAAGTGGGCCAAGAGACCCAGTACTTC. It is translated as CASSLTTGRLGEVGQETQYF. Full variable domain (remainder filled in from reference TRBV28 and TRBJ2-5): DVKVTQSSRYLVKRTGEKVFLECVQDMDHENMFWYRQDPGLGLRLIYFSYDVKMKEKGDIPEGYSVSREKKERFSLILESASTNQTSMYLCASSLTTGRLGEVGQETQYFGPGTRLLVL.

The chain has TRBV2 and TRBJ2-1; tentatively, D is TRBD2 (6 bases). Trimming shortened V by 4 bases and J by 10 bases, and 17 bases separated the two germline ends. The CDR3 length is 14 residues. The germline V gene encodes CDR1 SNHLY and CDR2 FYNNEI. DNA of the CDR3: TGTGCCAGCAGTGCCCGGGGGTCGCCTAAGGAGCAGTTCTTC. It translates to CASSARGSPKEQFF.

This rearrangement joins TRBV2 to TRBJ2-3, with TRBD2 matching 8 bases. V lost 7 bases to trimming and J lost 2 bases; unmatched junction nucleotides: 11. Germline V lookup: CDR1 SNHLY, CDR2 FYNNEI. This CDR3 comprises 16 residues. CDR3 region: CASIGAREAYTDTQYF. In nucleotides, the CDR3 is TGTGCCAGCATAGGAGCGCGGGAGGCCTACACAGATACGCAGTATTTT.

V gene TRBV14 combines with J gene TRBJ1-2; 10 nucleotides match TRBD1. V dropped 3 bases and J dropped 1; count of bases not matched to a gene: 8. This CDR3 has 17 residues. Germline values: CDR1 SGHDN, CDR2 FVKESK. CDR3 DNA sequence: TGTGCCAGCAGCCATTCCGGGACAGGGGTTTTTAACTATGGCTACACCTTC. Its protein is CASSHSGTGVFNYGYTF.

The chain combines TRBV9 with TRBJ1-1; tentatively, D is TRBD1 (6 bases). Trimming stripped 3 bases from V and 1 base from J, with 16 bases between. This CDR3 contains 16 residues. CDR1 and CDR2 (germline): SGDLS, YYNGEE. The CDR3 DNA sequence: TGTGCCAGCAGCGGCGTCACAGGGAAGGAGAACACTGAAGCTTTCTTT. Its protein product is CASSGVTGKENTEAFF.